What follows are 10 T cell receptor beta chains derived from one specimen sequenced in a study of T cell responses to AZD1222 COVID-19 vaccine. The protocol was immunoSEQ multiplex PCR, while the TCRdb copy is restricted to in-frame clones and leaves out a portion. Altogether about 190,000 clones are present, approximately 91% being singletons, with the ten largest covering 0.99%. Sequencing was performed on peripheral blood, taken on day 0 of AZD1222 vaccination. These receptors were obtained from an adult in good health.

V usage is TRBV19 and J usage is TRBJ1-4; no clear D. V lost 1 base and J lost 3, with 15 bases in between. Germline CDR1 reads LNHDA; CDR2 reads SQIVND (reference sequence). The CDR3 is 17 residues long. CDR3 DNA sequence: TGTGCCAGTAGTATAGGGGTGGGCCTCGCGGCTAATGAAAAACTGTTTTTT. Encoded protein: CASSIGVGLAANEKLFF.

The chain has TRBV2 and TRBJ1-4; unclear D gene. Trimming took 2 bases from V and 7 from J, leaving 11 bases between them. The CDR3 has 14 amino acids. Germline assignment: CDR1 SNHLY and CDR2 FYNNEI. The CDR3 protein is CASSEQVLSEKLFF. CDR3 sequence (DNA): TGTGCCAGCAGTGAACAGGTGCTTAGTGAAAAACTGTTTTTT. Together with reference TRBV2 and TRBJ1-4, the CDR3 gives the full variable domain: EPEVTQTPSHQVTQMGQEVILRCVPISNHLYFYWYRQILGQKVEFLVSFYNNEISEKSEIFDDQFSVERPDGSNFTLKIRSTKLEDSAMYFCASSEQVLSEKLFFGSGTQLSVL.

The V and J genes are TRBV7-2 and TRBJ1-4; D gene ambiguous. This CDR3 comprises 12 residues. Germline values: CDR1 SGHTA, CDR2 FQGNSA. V lost 1 base and J 7 bases, leaving 4 bases between the germline ends. In DNA form, the CDR3 reads TGTGCCAGCAGCTTAGTTGGTGAAAAACTGTTTTTT. This sequence encodes CASSLVGEKLFF.

The chain recombines TRBV25-1 with TRBJ2-2; D possibly uses TRBD1 or TRBD2 (5 bases each). Between the trimmed V and J ends, which lost 1 base and 5 bases, there was a span of 17 bases. CDR3 length: 17 residues. In germline, CDR1 is MGHDK, CDR2 SYGVNS. The CDR3 region has the DNA TGTGCCAGCAGTGAATCATCGGGGTTGTGGGGGACCGGGGAGCTGTTTTTT. Residues: CASSESSGLWGTGELFF. Using reference TRBV25-1 and TRBJ2-2 for the parts outside the CDR3, the full variable domain is EADIYQTPRYLVIGTGKKITLECSQTMGHDKMYWYQQDPGMELHLIHYSYGVNSTEKGDLSSESTVSRIRTEHFPLTLESARPSHTSQYLCASSESSGLWGTGELFFGEGSRLTVL.

The chain uses TRBV19 and TRBJ2-7, with TRBD2 matching 9 bases. The CDR3 consists of 16 residues. Trimming at V came to 0 bases and at J to 0 bases, leaving 3 bases not matched to a gene. Germline V lookup: CDR1 LNHDA, CDR2 SQIVND (reference sequence). Here the CDR3 reads CASSIDSTSGSYEQYF. CDR3 nucleotide sequence: TGTGCCAGTAGTATAGATTCGACTAGCGGCTCCTACGAGCAGTACTTC.

The chain joins TRBV6-2 or TRBV6-3 to TRBJ1-1; 9 bases are shared with TRBD1. With V trimmed by 1 base and J by 1 base, 4 bases remained unmatched. This CDR3 spans 16 amino acids. Germline V CDR1 and CDR2: MNHEY, SVGEGT. CDR3 amino acids: CASSYYRGHKNTEAFF. The CDR3, as DNA: TGTGCCAGCAGTTACTACAGGGGGCACAAGAACACTGAAGCTTTCTTT.

The V call is TRBV28, the J call TRBJ1-5, with 7 bases matching TRBD1. The J segment lost 7 bases and the V segment lost 6 bases, leaving 15 bases of the junction unmatched. The CDR3 is 16 residues long. Germline-derived CDR1 and CDR2 are MDHEN and SYDVKM. The CDR3 protein is CASSPGTAELKQPQHF. The DNA of the CDR3 is TGTGCCAGCAGCCCCGGGACAGCAGAACTTAAGCAGCCCCAGCATTTT.

The V call is TRBV5-6, the J call TRBJ1-2; possibly TRBD1 for D (5 bases). The CDR3 extends over 14 amino acids. V lost 2 bases, J lost 6 bases, and 14 bases lay in between. Per the germline V gene, CDR1 is SGHDT and CDR2 is YYEEEE. The DNA for the CDR3 is TGTGCCAGCAGCTTAGTTGGGGACCGCAATGGCTACACCTTC. Protein sequence: CASSLVGDRNGYTF.

The chain uses TRBV25-1 and TRBJ1-1; unclear D gene. The CDR3 runs to 13 residues. Germline CDR1 and CDR2: MGHDK and SYGVNS. Trimming removed 4 bases at V and 4 bases at J, with 10 bases between. The CDR3 loop reads CASSGNWGTEAFF. CDR3 nucleotide sequence: TGTGCCAGCAGTGGAAATTGGGGCACTGAAGCTTTCTTT.

The sample holds one count of this clone. The chain is built from TRBV21-1 and TRBJ1-2. TRBV21-1 is recorded as a pseudogene. The CDR3 runs to 18 residues. DNA for the CDR3: TGTGCCAGCAGCAAAGCGCAGTGGGACCTACGGTGGCACTATGGCTACACCTTC. Its translation is CASSKAQWDLRWHYGYTF.